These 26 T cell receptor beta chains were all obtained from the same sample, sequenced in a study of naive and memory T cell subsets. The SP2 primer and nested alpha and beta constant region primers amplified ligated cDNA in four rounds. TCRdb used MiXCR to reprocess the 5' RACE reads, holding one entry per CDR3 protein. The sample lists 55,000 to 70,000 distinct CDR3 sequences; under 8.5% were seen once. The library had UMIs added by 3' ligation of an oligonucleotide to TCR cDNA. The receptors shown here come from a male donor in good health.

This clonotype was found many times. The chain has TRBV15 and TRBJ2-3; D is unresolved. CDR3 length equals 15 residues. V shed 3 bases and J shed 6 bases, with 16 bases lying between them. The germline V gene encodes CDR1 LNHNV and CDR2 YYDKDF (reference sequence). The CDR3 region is CATSSSPGLTDTQYF. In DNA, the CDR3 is TGTGCCACCAGCAGTAGTCCCGGCCTGACCGATACGCAGTATTTT.

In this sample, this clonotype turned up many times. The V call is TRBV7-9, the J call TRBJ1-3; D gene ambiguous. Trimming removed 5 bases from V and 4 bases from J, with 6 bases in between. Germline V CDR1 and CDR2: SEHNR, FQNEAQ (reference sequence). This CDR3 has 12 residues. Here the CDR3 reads CASSAEGNTIYF. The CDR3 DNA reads TGTGCCAGCAGCGCCGAAGGAAACACCATATATTTT.

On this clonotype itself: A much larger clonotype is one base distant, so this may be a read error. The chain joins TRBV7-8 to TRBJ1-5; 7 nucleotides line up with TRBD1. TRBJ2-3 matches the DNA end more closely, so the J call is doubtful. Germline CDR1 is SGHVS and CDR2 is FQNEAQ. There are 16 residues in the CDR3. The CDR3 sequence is CASSFPPRAGGQPQYF. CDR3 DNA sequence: TGTGCCAGCAGCTTCCCGCCTAGGGCAGGGGGACAGCCCCAGTATTTT.

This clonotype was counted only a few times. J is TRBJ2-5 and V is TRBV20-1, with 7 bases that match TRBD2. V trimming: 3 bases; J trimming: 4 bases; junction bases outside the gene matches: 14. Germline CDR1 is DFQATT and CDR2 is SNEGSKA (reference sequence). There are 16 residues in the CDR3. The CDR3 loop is CSASSMASGYSETQYF. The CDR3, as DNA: TGCAGTGCTAGTTCCATGGCTAGCGGATATTCAGAGACCCAGTACTTC.

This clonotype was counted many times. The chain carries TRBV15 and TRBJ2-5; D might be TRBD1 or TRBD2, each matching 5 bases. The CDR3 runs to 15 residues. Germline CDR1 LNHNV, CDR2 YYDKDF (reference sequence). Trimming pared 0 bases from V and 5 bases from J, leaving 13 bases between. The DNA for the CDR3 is TGTGCCACCAGCAGAGATAGAGGGGTGGTGGAGACCCAGTACTTC. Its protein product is CATSRDRGVVETQYF.

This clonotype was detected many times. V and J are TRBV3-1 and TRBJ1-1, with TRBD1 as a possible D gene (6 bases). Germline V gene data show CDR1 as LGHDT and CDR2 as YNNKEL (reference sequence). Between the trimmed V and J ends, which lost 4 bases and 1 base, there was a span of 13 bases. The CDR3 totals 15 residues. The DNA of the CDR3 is TGTGCCAGCAGCCCGACTGGACAGTCGAACACTGAAGCTTTCTTT. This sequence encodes CASSPTGQSNTEAFF.

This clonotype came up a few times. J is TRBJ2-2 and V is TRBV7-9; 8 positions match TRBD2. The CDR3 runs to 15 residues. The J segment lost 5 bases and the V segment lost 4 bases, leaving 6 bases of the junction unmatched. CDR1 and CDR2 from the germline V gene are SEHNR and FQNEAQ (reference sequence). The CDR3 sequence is CASSSGLEGTGELFF. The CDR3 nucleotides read TGTGCCAGCAGCTCGGGACTAGAAGGGACCGGGGAGCTGTTTTTT.

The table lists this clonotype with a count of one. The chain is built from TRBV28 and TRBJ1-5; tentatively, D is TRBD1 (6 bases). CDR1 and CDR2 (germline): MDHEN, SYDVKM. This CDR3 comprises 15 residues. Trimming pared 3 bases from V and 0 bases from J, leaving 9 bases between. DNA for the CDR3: TGTGCCAGCAGTTTTAGGGGGGATAGCAATCAGCCCCAGCATTTT. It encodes CASSFRGDSNQPQHF.

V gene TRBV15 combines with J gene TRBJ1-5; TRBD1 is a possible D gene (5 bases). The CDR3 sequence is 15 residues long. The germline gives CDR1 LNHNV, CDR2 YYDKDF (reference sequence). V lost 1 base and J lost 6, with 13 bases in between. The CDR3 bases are TGTGCCACCAGCAGAGTTGGGGGGTTTGGTCAGCCCCAGCATTTT. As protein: CATSRVGGFGQPQHF.

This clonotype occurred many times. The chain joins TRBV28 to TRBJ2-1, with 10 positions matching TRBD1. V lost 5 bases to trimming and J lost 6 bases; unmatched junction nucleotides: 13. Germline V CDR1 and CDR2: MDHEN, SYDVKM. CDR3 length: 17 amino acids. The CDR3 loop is CASSLIGPGQGSNEQFF. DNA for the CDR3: TGTGCCAGCAGTCTTATCGGCCCGGGACAGGGGAGCAATGAGCAGTTCTTC.

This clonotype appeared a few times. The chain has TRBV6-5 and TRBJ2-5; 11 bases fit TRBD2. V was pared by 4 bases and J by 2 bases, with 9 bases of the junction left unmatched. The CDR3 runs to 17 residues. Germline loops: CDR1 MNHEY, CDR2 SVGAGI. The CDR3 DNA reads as TGTGCCAGCAGTTCCTACTTCGGGACTAGCGGACAAGAGACCCAGTACTTC. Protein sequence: CASSSYFGTSGQETQYF.

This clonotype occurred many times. CDR3 region: CASSTGTAKSKEGPTNEQFF. For the CDR3, the DNA is TGTGCCAGCAGCACCGGGACAGCCAAATCCAAGGAGGGCCCTACCAATGAGCAGTTCTTC. The V and J genes are TRBV7-9 and TRBJ2-1; weak D call: TRBD1 (7 bases). The V end lost 5 bases, the J end lost 6 bases, and 32 bases lay between the germline ends. The CDR3 is 20 residues long. CDR1 and CDR2 from the germline V gene are SEHNR and FQNEAQ (reference sequence).

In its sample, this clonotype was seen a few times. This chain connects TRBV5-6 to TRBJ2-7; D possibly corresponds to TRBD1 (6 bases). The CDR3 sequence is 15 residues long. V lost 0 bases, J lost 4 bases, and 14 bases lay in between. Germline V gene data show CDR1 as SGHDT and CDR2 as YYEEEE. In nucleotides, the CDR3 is TGTGCCAGCAGCTTGGTCGGCAGGGGTCCTTACGAGCAGTACTTC. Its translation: CASSLVGRGPYEQYF.

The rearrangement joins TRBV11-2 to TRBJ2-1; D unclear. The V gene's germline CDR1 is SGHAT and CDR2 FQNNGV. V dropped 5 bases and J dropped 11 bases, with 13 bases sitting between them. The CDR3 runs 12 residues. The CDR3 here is CASSPDRNQQFF. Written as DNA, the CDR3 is TGTGCCAGCAGCCCGGACCGGAATCAGCAGTTCTTC.

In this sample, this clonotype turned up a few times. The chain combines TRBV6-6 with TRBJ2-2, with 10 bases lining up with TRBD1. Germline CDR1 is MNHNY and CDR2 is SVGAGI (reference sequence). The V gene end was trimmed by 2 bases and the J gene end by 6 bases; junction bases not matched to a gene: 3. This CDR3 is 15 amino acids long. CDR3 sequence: CASSYEGQGSGELFF. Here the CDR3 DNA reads TGTGCCAGCAGTTACGAGGGACAGGGGTCCGGGGAGCTGTTTTTT.

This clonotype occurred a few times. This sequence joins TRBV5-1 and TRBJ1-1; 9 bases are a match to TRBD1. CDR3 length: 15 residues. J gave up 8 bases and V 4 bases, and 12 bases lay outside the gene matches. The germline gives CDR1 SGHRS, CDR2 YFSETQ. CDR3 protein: CASSIPRGQGNEAFF. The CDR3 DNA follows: TGCGCCAGCAGCATACCCCGGGGACAGGGAAACGAAGCTTTCTTT.

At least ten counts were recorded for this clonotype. CDR3 sequence (DNA): TGCAGCGTTGAAGGGACAGGGGCCTACAATGAGCAGTTCTTC. It translates to CSVEGTGAYNEQFF. The chain combines TRBV29-1 with TRBJ2-1; 9 bases agree with TRBD1. The CDR3 contains 14 residues. J lost 2 bases, V lost 1 base, and 0 bases had no gene match. Germline assignment: CDR1 SQVTM and CDR2 ANQGSEA.

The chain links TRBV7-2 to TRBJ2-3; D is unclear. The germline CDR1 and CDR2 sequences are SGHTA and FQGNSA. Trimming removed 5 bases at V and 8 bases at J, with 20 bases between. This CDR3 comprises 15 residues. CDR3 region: CASSPWTSATGTQYF. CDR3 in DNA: TGTGCCAGCAGCCCATGGACGTCCGCGACGGGTACGCAGTATTTT.

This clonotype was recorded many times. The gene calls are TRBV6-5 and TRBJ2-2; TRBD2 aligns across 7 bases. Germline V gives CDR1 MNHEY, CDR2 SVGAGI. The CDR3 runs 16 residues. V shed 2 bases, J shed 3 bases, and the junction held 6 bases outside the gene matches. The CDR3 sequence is CASSYRGAGHTGELFF. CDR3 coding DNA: TGTGCCAGCAGTTACCGAGGAGCGGGGCACACCGGGGAGCTGTTTTTT.

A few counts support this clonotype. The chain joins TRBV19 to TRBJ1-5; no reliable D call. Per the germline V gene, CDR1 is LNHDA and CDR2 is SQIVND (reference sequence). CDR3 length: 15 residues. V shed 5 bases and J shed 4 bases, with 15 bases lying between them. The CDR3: CASSLRQEPNQPQHF. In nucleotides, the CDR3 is TGTGCCAGTAGTCTGAGGCAGGAGCCGAATCAGCCCCAGCATTTT.

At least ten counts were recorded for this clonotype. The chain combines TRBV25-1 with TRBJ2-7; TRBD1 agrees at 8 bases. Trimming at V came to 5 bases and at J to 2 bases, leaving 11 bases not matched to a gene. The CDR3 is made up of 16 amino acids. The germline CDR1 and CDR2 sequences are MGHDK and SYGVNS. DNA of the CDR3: TGTGCCAGCAGTAGACAGGGGATCGTTGTTACCTACGAGCAGTACTTC. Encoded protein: CASSRQGIVVTYEQYF.

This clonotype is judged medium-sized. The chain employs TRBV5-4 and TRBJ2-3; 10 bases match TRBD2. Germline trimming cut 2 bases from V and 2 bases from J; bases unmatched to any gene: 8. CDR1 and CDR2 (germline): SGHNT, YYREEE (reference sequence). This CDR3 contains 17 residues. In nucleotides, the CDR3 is TGTGCCAGCAGCTTTCGGGTAGCGGGGGGCCCCACAGATACGCAGTATTTT. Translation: CASSFRVAGGPTDTQYF.

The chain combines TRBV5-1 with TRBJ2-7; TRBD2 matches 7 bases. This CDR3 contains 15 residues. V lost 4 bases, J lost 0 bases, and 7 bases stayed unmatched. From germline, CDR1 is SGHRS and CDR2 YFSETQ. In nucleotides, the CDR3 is TGCGCCAGCAGCCTACTAGCGACCAGCTCCTACGAGCAGTACTTC. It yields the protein CASSLLATSSYEQYF. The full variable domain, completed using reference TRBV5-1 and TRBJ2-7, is KAGVTQTPRYLIKTRGQQVTLSCSPISGHRSVSWYQQTPGQGLQFLFEYFSETQRNKGNFPGRFSGRQFSNSRSEMNVSTLELGDSALYLCASSLLATSSYEQYFGPGTRLTVT.

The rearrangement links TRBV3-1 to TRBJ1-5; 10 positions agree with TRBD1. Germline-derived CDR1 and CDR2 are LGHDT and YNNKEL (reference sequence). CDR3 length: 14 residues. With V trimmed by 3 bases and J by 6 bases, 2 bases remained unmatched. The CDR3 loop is CASSQTGGGQPQHF. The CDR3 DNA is TGTGCCAGCAGCCAGACAGGGGGCGGTCAGCCCCAGCATTTT.

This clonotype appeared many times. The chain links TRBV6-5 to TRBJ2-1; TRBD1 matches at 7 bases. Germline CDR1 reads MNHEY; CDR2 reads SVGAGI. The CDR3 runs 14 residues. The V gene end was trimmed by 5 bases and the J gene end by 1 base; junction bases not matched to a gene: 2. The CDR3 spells CASSRQGSYNEQFF. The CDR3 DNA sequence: TGTGCCAGCAGTAGACAGGGTTCCTACAATGAGCAGTTCTTC.

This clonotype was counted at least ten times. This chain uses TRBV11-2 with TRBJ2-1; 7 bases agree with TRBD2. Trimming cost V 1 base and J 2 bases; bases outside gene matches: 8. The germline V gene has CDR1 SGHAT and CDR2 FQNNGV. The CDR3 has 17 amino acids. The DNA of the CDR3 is TGTGCCAGCAGCTTAGGTATGGGCGGGGGACCCTACAATGAGCAGTTCTTC. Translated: CASSLGMGGGPYNEQFF. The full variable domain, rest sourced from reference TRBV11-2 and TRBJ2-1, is EAGVAQSPRYKIIEKRQSVAFWCNPISGHATLYWYQQILGQGPKLLIQFQNNGVVDDSQLPKDRFSAERLKGVDSTLKIQPAKLEDSAVYLCASSLGMGGGPYNEQFFGPGTRLTVL.